Presented here are 29 T cell receptor beta chains from one specimen sequenced in a study of cytotoxic CD8 clonotypes in ibrutinib-treated CLL. Method: immunoSEQ multiplex PCR; TCRdb's copy keeps in-frame clones and lacks some. The sample records 110,000 to 150,000 clones, about 80% being singletons. This material consisted of PBMCs, taken after 24 months of ibrutinib treatment. The source of these receptors is a human donor with chronic lymphocytic leukemia.

The chain uses TRBV27 and TRBJ2-7; no clear D gene. The germline CDR1 and CDR2 sequences are MNHEY and SMNVEV (reference sequence). With 8 bases removed from V and 2 bases from J, the gap between germline ends came to 13 bases. This CDR3 comprises 13 residues. The CDR3 DNA reads TGTGCCAGCTGGTGGGTAGTCGCCTACGAGCAGTACTTC. Translating it yields CASWWVVAYEQYF.

V is TRBV7-9 and J is TRBJ1-4; D is perhaps TRBD1 (5 bases). The V gene's germline CDR1 is SEHNR and CDR2 FQNEAQ (reference sequence). The V end was cut by 5 bases, the J end by 10 bases, with 11 bases between. This CDR3 has 12 residues. DNA of the CDR3: TGTGCCAGCAGCATGGGACGTGGAAAACTGTTTTTT. Encoded protein: CASSMGRGKLFF.

This sequence joins TRBV2 and TRBJ2-5, with 13 nucleotides matching TRBD2. This CDR3 region has 15 residues. With V trimmed by 4 bases and J by 5 bases, 4 bases remained unmatched. Germline CDR1 and CDR2: SNHLY and FYNNEI. CDR3 coding DNA: TGTGCCAGCAGTGCGGGACTAGCGGGGCGGGAGACCCAGTACTTC. The encoded protein is CASSAGLAGRETQYF.

The V and J genes are TRBV4-2 and TRBJ2-1; D tentatively reads TRBD1 or TRBD2 (6 bases each). Germline lookup yields CDR1 LGHNA and CDR2 YNFKEQ. V was pared by 4 bases and J by 7 bases, with 17 bases between. The CDR3 runs 15 residues. The CDR3 reads CASSPGGLSRNEQFF. The CDR3 region has the DNA TGTGCCAGCAGCCCTGGGGGGCTATCGAGAAATGAGCAGTTCTTC.

This clone occurred a few times. The CDR3 loop reads CASSVGGAIAWDTGELFF. The CDR3 nucleotides are TGTGCCAGCAGCGTAGGGGGAGCCATAGCCTGGGACACCGGGGAGCTGTTTTTT. The chain has TRBV9 and TRBJ2-2, with D possibly matching TRBD2 (5 bases). V was trimmed by 0 bases and J by 3 bases, leaving 18 bases between them. The CDR3 has 18 amino acids. Germline V gene data show CDR1 as SGDLS and CDR2 as YYNGEE.

The chain couples TRBV12-5 to TRBJ2-1, with 8 bases matching TRBD2. CDR3 length: 16 amino acids. CDR1 LGHNT and CDR2 FRNRAP come from the germline V gene. V lost 0 bases and J lost 8; bases outside the gene matches: 9. The CDR3 loop is CASGLVLGTSGYEQFF. CDR3 coding DNA: TGTGCTAGTGGTTTGGTACTTGGGACTAGTGGGTATGAGCAGTTCTTC.

The V call is TRBV6-6, the J call TRBJ1-1, with 8 bases matching TRBD1. Germline CDR1 and CDR2: MNHNY and SVGAGI (reference sequence). CDR3 length: 15 residues. V was pared by 6 bases and J by 4 bases, with 10 bases of the junction left unmatched. The CDR3 DNA sequence: TGTGCCAGCAGACGCCTGACAGGGGCGGTCACTGAAGCTTTCTTT. Its translation: CASRRLTGAVTEAFF.

The V and J genes are TRBV6-4 and TRBJ1-4; no definite D call. Germline CDR1 reads MRHNA; CDR2 reads SNTAGT. Deletions cut 4 bases from V and 10 bases from J, with 13 bases between. The length of the CDR3 is 13 residues. CDR3 sequence: CASSAAVSGKLFF. CDR3 in DNA: TGTGCCAGCAGTGCGGCAGTGAGCGGAAAACTGTTTTTT.

The chain has TRBV7-2 and TRBJ1-2; 8 bases match TRBD1. Trimming took 5 bases from V and 4 from J; bases not matched to a gene: 6. Germline lookup yields CDR1 SGHTA and CDR2 FQGNSA. The CDR3 has 14 residues. The CDR3 here is CASSPGQGFYGYTF. For the CDR3, the DNA is TGTGCCAGCAGCCCTGGACAGGGTTTCTATGGCTACACCTTC.

This chain joins TRBV6-1 and TRBJ2-2, with D unresolved. The CDR3 runs 15 residues. Germline lookup yields CDR1 MNHNS and CDR2 SASEGT. Trimming took 6 bases from V and 3 from J, leaving 14 bases between them. The CDR3 sequence is CASRLKPPDTGELFF. The CDR3 nucleotides are TGTGCCAGCAGACTCAAACCTCCGGACACCGGGGAGCTGTTTTTT.

The chain is built from TRBV19 and TRBJ2-1; 14 positions agree with TRBD2. V shed 7 bases and J 5 bases; nucleotides not matched to a gene: 10. Germline V lookup: CDR1 LNHDA, CDR2 SQIVND (reference sequence). CDR3 size: 17 residues. CDR3 loop: CASIDTPGLAGDNEQFF. DNA of the CDR3: TGTGCCAGTATCGACACACCGGGACTAGCGGGAGACAATGAGCAGTTCTTC.

Ten or more counts support this clone. Because the CDR3's place on the DNA is in doubt, the DNA is left out and the CDR3 is given as listed by TCRdb. The gene calls are TRBV7-2 and TRBJ2-2; the table names TRBD1, a call not compared with the DNA. The CDR3 length equals 17 residues, ends included. Looked up from germline, CDR1 is SGHTA and CDR2 is FQGNSA. The chain's CDR3 is CASSLGFLAGNTGELFF.

The rearrangement uses TRBV19 and TRBJ1-5, with 7 bases that match TRBD1. This CDR3 has 17 residues. Germline CDR1 LNHDA, CDR2 SQIVND (reference sequence). V shed 5 bases, J shed 2 bases, and the junction held 12 bases outside the gene matches. This CDR3 is CASSPKDRTVGNQPQHF. The CDR3 DNA follows: TGTGCCAGTAGTCCCAAGGACAGGACGGTGGGCAATCAGCCCCAGCATTTT.

The chain uses TRBV18 and TRBJ2-7, with 8 bases identical to TRBD2. The CDR3 sequence is 14 residues long. The V and J ends lost 3 bases and 2 bases, in that order; junction bases with no gene match: 3. CDR1 is KGHSH, CDR2 LQKENI, per germline. This chain's CDR3 is CASSPASGPYEQYF. The CDR3 DNA reads as TGTGCCAGCTCACCGGCTAGCGGGCCCTACGAGCAGTACTTC.

The chain employs TRBV27 and TRBJ1-1; D gene unclear. CDR1 and CDR2 from the germline V gene are MNHEY and SMNVEV (reference sequence). The germline V and J ends were trimmed by 0 bases and 4 bases, with 6 bases remaining between them. The CDR3 covers 13 residues. In DNA, the CDR3 is TGTGCCAGCAGTTTATCGGTCGGCACTGAAGCTTTCTTT. Translated, it gives CASSLSVGTEAFF.

The chain combines TRBV10-2 with TRBJ2-5, with a tentative D call TRBD1 (5 bases). V lost 0 bases to trimming and J lost 2 bases, with 10 bases between them. The germline gives CDR1 WSHSY, CDR2 SAAADI. CDR3 length: 15 residues. This CDR3 is CASSESGRRQETQYF. The DNA for the CDR3 is TGCGCCAGCAGTGAGTCGGGGCGCAGGCAAGAGACCCAGTACTTC.

In nucleotides, the CDR3 is TGTGCCAGCACGTTTCTGGACGAGCAGTACTTC. Translating gives CASTFLDEQYF. This rearrangement joins TRBV5-6 to TRBJ2-7; no firm D call. Germline CDR1 SGHDT, CDR2 YYEEEE. This CDR3 spans 11 amino acids. The V end was cut by 6 bases, the J end by 5 bases, with 9 bases between.

There are a few counts of this clone. The V call is TRBV6-5, the J call TRBJ1-1; D unclear. The CDR3 has 12 residues. Per germline, CDR1 MNHEY and CDR2 SVGAGI. V lost 6 bases to trimming and J lost 3 bases, with 8 bases between them. CDR3 coding DNA: TGTGCCAGCAGGATGGAGGACACTGAAGCTTTCTTT. This sequence encodes CASRMEDTEAFF.

This clone has just one count. The CDR3 here is CASSGPTGSNQPQHF. DNA for the CDR3: TGTGCCAGCAGTGGCCCGACCGGTAGCAATCAGCCCCAGCATTTT. The rearrangement joins TRBV2 to TRBJ1-5; no definite D call. Per germline, CDR1 SNHLY and CDR2 FYNNEI. The CDR3 sequence is 15 residues long. V dropped 4 bases and J dropped 0 bases, with 10 bases sitting between them. Full variable domain (rest looked up from reference TRBV2 and TRBJ1-5): EPEVTQTPSHQVTQMGQEVILRCVPISNHLYFYWYRQILGQKVEFLVSFYNNEISEKSEIFDDQFSVERPDGSNFTLKIRSTKLEDSAMYFCASSGPTGSNQPQHFGDGTRLSIL.

The gene calls are TRBV19 and TRBJ2-7, with TRBD1 matching over 9 bases. CDR1 is LNHDA, CDR2 SQIVND, per germline (reference sequence). The CDR3 extends over 13 amino acids. Unmatched junction bases numbered 9, after V lost 6 bases and J lost 9 bases. CDR3 loop: CASSRDRDSGQYF. The CDR3 DNA is TGTGCCAGTAGCCGGGACAGGGACAGCGGGCAGTACTTC.

The chain carries TRBV6-7 and TRBJ2-4; D is tentatively TRBD1 or TRBD2 (6 bases each). TRBV6-7 belongs to the ORF category, with a function that is uncertain. The CDR3 sequence is 10 residues long. Trimming removed 11 bases at V and 10 bases at J, with 12 bases between. CDR3 amino acids: CAPIGGIQYF. The CDR3 nucleotides are TGTGCCCCCATAGGGGGGATTCAGTACTTC.

The chain combines TRBV4-2 with TRBJ2-7; TRBD1 aligns across 7 bases. V shed 1 base and J 1 base; nucleotides not matched to a gene: 7. The CDR3 contains 16 residues. The germline CDR1 and CDR2 sequences are LGHNA and YNFKEQ. The CDR3 loop is CASSQVTGELSYEQYF. CDR3 sequence (DNA): TGTGCCAGCAGCCAAGTTACAGGGGAATTATCCTACGAGCAGTACTTC.

The rearrangement links TRBV19 to TRBJ1-6; tentative D call: TRBD1 (5 bases). Germline assignment: CDR1 LNHDA and CDR2 SQIVND (reference sequence). V gave up 0 bases and J gave up 7 bases, with 13 bases separating them. This CDR3 spans 16 amino acids. CDR3 bases: TGTGCCAGTAGTATAGATCGGGAGGGGTCCAATTCACCCCTCCACTTT. Translation: CASSIDREGSNSPLHF.

This clone was found many times. The gene calls are TRBV7-9 and TRBJ1-1; D not certain. The CDR3 loop spans 13 amino acids. The ends were cut back, 11 bases at V and 6 bases at J, with 19 bases in the middle. Looked up from germline, CDR1 is SEHNR and CDR2 is FQNEAQ (reference sequence). The CDR3 reads CAPVPLPFAEAFF. DNA for the CDR3: TGTGCCCCCGTTCCTCTACCGTTCGCTGAAGCTTTCTTT.

The gene calls are TRBV28 and TRBJ2-1; the D gene could be TRBD1 or TRBD2 (5 bases each). V lost 4 bases and J 4 bases, leaving 17 bases between the germline ends. Germline loops: CDR1 MDHEN, CDR2 SYDVKM. The CDR3 is made up of 16 amino acids. CDR3 sequence: CASSSPGTQLYNEQFF. CDR3 DNA sequence: TGTGCCAGCAGTTCCCCTGGGACCCAACTTTACAATGAGCAGTTCTTC.

The chain combines TRBV28 with TRBJ2-7; possibly TRBD2 for D (6 bases). Trimming pared 7 bases from V and 4 bases from J, leaving 8 bases between. Germline assignment: CDR1 MDHEN and CDR2 SYDVKM. The CDR3 is 11 residues long. The chain's CDR3 is CASTGEYEQYF. The CDR3 DNA sequence: TGTGCCAGCACGGGAGAGTACGAGCAGTACTTC.

The chain uses TRBV25-1 and TRBJ1-2; 7 nucleotides match TRBD1. CDR3 length: 13 residues. The V and J ends lost 6 bases and 4 bases, in that order; junction bases with no gene match: 5. Looked up from germline, CDR1 is MGHDK and CDR2 is SYGVNS. CDR3 DNA: TGTGCCAGCAGAGACAGGGCGTGCTATGGCTACACCTTC. It yields the protein CASRDRACYGYTF.

The chain uses TRBV2 and TRBJ2-1, with D possibly being TRBD2 (5 bases). The CDR3 extends over 14 amino acids. The germline V and J ends were trimmed by 2 bases and 6 bases, with 11 bases remaining between them. Germline values: CDR1 SNHLY, CDR2 FYNNEI. The CDR3 protein is CASSESGGFNEQFF. The DNA of the CDR3 is TGTGCCAGCAGTGAAAGCGGCGGGTTCAATGAGCAGTTCTTC.

The CDR3 region is CASSQVRPGWRGTYEQYF. Written as DNA, the CDR3 is TGTGCCAGCAGCCAGGTGCGACCCGGGTGGCGGGGGACCTACGAGCAGTACTTC. This chain connects TRBV4-2 to TRBJ2-7; 7 nucleotides align to TRBD2. Germline values: CDR1 LGHNA, CDR2 YNFKEQ. The CDR3 has 18 amino acids. The V and J ends lost 3 bases and 2 bases, in that order; junction bases with no gene match: 16.